This paragraph covers one TCR beta chain sequence. The data derive from a study of CD8 T cells in Susac syndrome. RNA totalling about 0.5 to 1 ug underwent reverse transcription with random hexamers. Amplification of TCR beta CDR3 by immunoSEQ multiplex PCR spanned 54 Vbeta and 13 Jbeta. A single record per CDR3 protein comes from TCRdb applying MiXCR to the immunoSEQ multiplex PCR reads. The sample gives about 130,000 distinct CDR3 sequences, approximately 95% of which show up once; 0.18% is in the top ten. The CDR3 is made up of 13 amino acids. V was clipped by 4 bases and J by 7 bases, with 12 bases between them. Germline CDR1 is SEHNR and CDR2 is FQNEAQ (reference sequence).

The sequenced material came from CD8+ T cells from PBMCs. The V gene is TRBV7-9, the J gene TRBJ2-3, with D unclear. The TCR sequence derives from a human donor with Susac syndrome. This CDR3 is CASSWDRTNTQYF. The CDR3 DNA is TGTGCCAGCAGCTGGGATCGGACGAATACGCAGTATTTT.